What follows are 29 T cell receptor beta chains derived from one specimen sequenced in a study of blood T cells in healthy people across ages. With a J-beta primer mix and a sample-barcoded 5' primer, a second PCR ran about 7 to 11 cycles. TCRdb called the 5' RACE reads again in MiXCR, with one record for every CDR3 protein. The sample records almost 1 million distinct CDR3 sequences, 51% being singletons. Sequenced material: blood. The source of these receptors is a woman aged 55-69 years in good health.

This clonotype was observed a handful of times. This rearrangement joins TRBV11-1 to TRBJ1-4; possibly TRBD1 for D (5 bases). V lost 5 bases, J lost 7 bases, and 14 bases lay in between. Germline V gene lookup returns CDR1 SGHAT and CDR2 FQDESV (reference sequence). The CDR3 spans 14 residues. CDR3 DNA: TGTGCCAGCAGCACGAACCGGGACCCTGAAAAACTGTTTTTT. It yields the protein CASSTNRDPEKLFF. Drawing the rest from reference TRBV11-1 and TRBJ1-4, the complete variable domain is EAEVAQSPRYKITEKSQAVAFWCDPISGHATLYWYRQILGQGPELLVQFQDESVVDDSQLPKDRFSAERLKGVDSTLKIQPAELGDSAMYLCASSTNRDPEKLFFGSGTQLSVL.

Only one count was recorded for this clonotype. The chain joins TRBV10-1 to TRBJ1-2; 7 bases agree with TRBD1. CDR3 length: 13 amino acids. Germline V gene sequence: CDR1 WNHNN, CDR2 SYGVQD (reference sequence). J gave up 6 bases and V 5 bases, and 6 bases lay outside the gene matches. CDR3 DNA: TGCGCCAGCAGTCCGACAGGGAGCCATGGCTACACCTTC. It codes for CASSPTGSHGYTF.

This sequence joins TRBV6-4 and TRBJ2-5, with 10 bases lining up with TRBD2. The ends lost 6 bases at V and 4 bases at J; junction bases unmatched: 8. CDR3 length equals 15 residues. Germline loops: CDR1 MRHNA, CDR2 SNTAGT. The CDR3 sequence is CASSPASGSRETQYF. CDR3 nucleotides: TGTGCCAGCAGCCCCGCTAGCGGGAGTAGAGAGACCCAGTACTTC.

The V and J genes are TRBV2 and TRBJ2-6; unclear D gene. The CDR3 covers 16 residues. Deletions cut 5 bases from V and 0 bases from J, with 11 bases between. From germline, CDR1 is SNHLY and CDR2 FYNNEI. This chain's CDR3 is CASSWSANSGANVLTF. CDR3 bases: TGTGCCAGCAGTTGGTCGGCGAACTCTGGGGCCAACGTCCTGACTTTC. The variable domain in full, with the rest retrieved from reference TRBV2 and TRBJ2-6, is EPEVTQTPSHQVTQMGQEVILRCVPISNHLYFYWYRQILGQKVEFLVSFYNNEISEKSEIFDDQFSVERPDGSNFTLKIRSTKLEDSAMYFCASSWSANSGANVLTFGAGSRLTVL.

This clonotype has a single count. The chain is built from TRBV2 and TRBJ1-2, with TRBD1 as a possible D gene (5 bases). Trimming removed 6 bases from V and 4 bases from J, with 9 bases in between. This CDR3 comprises 12 residues. Germline loops: CDR1 SNHLY, CDR2 FYNNEI. The CDR3 reads CASRGLRYGYTF. CDR3 nucleotides: TGTGCCAGCAGGGGGCTGCGCTATGGCTACACCTTC.

This sequence joins TRBV20-1 and TRBJ2-1, with TRBD1 matching over 8 bases. This CDR3 is 13 amino acids long. With 2 bases clipped from V and 7 bases from J, the junction kept 4 bases outside the gene matches. Germline-derived CDR1 and CDR2 are DFQATT and SNEGSKA (reference sequence). The chain's CDR3 is CSARQGAGNEQFF. The CDR3 DNA reads as TGCAGTGCTAGACAGGGGGCAGGGAATGAGCAGTTCTTC.

This rearrangement joins TRBV29-1 to TRBJ2-5; D unresolved. The V end was cut by 7 bases, the J end by 0 bases, with 9 bases between. Germline CDR1 and CDR2: SQVTM and ANQGSEA. The CDR3 length is 12 residues. CDR3 nucleotide sequence: TGCAGCGCTGCCCTGTACCAAGAGACCCAGTACTTC. Protein: CSAALYQETQYF.

This chain uses TRBV30 with TRBJ1-4; D is perhaps TRBD1 (5 bases). Trimming cost V 4 bases and J 7 bases, with 10 bases left between them. This CDR3 spans 12 amino acids. Germline CDR1 and CDR2: GTSNPN and SVGIG (reference sequence). CDR3 sequence (DNA): TGTGCCTGGAATCCGGGGCCTGAAAAACTGTTTTTT. Translation: CAWNPGPEKLFF.

V gene TRBV10-3 combines with J gene TRBJ2-5; TRBD1 might be the D (6 bases). Germline loops: CDR1 ENHRY, CDR2 SYGVKD. Trimming left V 8 bases short and J 11 bases short, with 21 bases between. There are 13 residues in the CDR3. The CDR3 DNA follows: TGTGCCATCTCCCGGGACAAGGGTAATGAGCAGTACTTC. This codes for CAISRDKGNEQYF.

The CDR3 is CASSFRGFRETQYF. CDR3 DNA: TGCGCCAGCAGCTTCCGAGGTTTCAGAGAGACCCAGTACTTC. The chain recombines TRBV5-1 with TRBJ2-5; D remains ambiguous. CDR1 and CDR2 from the germline V gene are SGHRS and YFSETQ. With 2 bases removed from V and 4 bases from J, the gap between germline ends came to 12 bases. The CDR3 is 14 residues long.

The chain carries TRBV12-3 or TRBV12-4 and TRBJ1-1; no reliable D call. V gave up 3 bases and J gave up 10 bases, with 12 bases separating them. This CDR3 is 12 amino acids long. CDR3 sequence (DNA): TGTGCCAGCAGTTTTTCGGGAGTTGGAGCTTTCTTT. Its translation: CASSFSGVGAFF.

This clonotype was counted ten times or more. This chain connects TRBV12-3 or TRBV12-4 to TRBJ2-3; 12 positions agree with TRBD2. J was trimmed by 3 bases and V by 6 bases; bases with no gene match: 4. The CDR3 runs to 15 residues. The CDR3 spells CASRTSGRRTDTQYF. CDR3 bases: TGTGCCAGCAGAACTAGCGGGAGGAGGACAGATACGCAGTATTTT.

This clonotype was found a few times. The gene calls are TRBV25-1 and TRBJ2-7; no reliable D call. Germline V lookup: CDR1 MGHDK, CDR2 SYGVNS. This CDR3 has 15 amino acids. V was trimmed by 5 bases and J by 2 bases, leaving 16 bases between them. The CDR3 region is CASSPLGIPTYEQYF. In DNA form, the CDR3 reads TGTGCCAGCAGTCCCCTGGGGATACCGACCTACGAGCAGTACTTC.

The chain uses TRBV18 and TRBJ1-6; perhaps TRBD1 as D (5 bases). The ends were cut back, 3 bases at V and 5 bases at J, with 11 bases in the middle. Germline CDR1 and CDR2: KGHSH and LQKENI. This CDR3 has 15 residues. CDR3 region: CASSPSGTDNSPLHF. In nucleotides, the CDR3 is TGTGCCAGCTCACCCTCCGGGACTGATAATTCACCCCTCCACTTT.

This clonotype was picked up a small number of times. The chain recombines TRBV29-1 with TRBJ2-3; TRBD2 is a possible D gene (5 bases). The CDR3 spans 12 residues. Trimming took 8 bases from V and 1 from J, leaving 10 bases between them. In germline, CDR1 is SQVTM, CDR2 ANQGSEA. CDR3 in amino acids: CSHAGGTDTQYF. CDR3 in DNA: TGCAGCCATGCGGGCGGCACAGATACGCAGTATTTT.

The J gene is TRBJ2-3, the V gene TRBV18; possibly TRBD1 for D (6 bases). Trimming took 3 bases from V and 0 from J, leaving 13 bases between them. Germline V gene data show CDR1 as KGHSH and CDR2 as LQKENI. This CDR3 has 16 amino acids. CDR3 sequence (DNA): TGTGCCAGCTCACCCCGGACAGCCGTTAGCACAGATACGCAGTATTTT. It codes for CASSPRTAVSTDTQYF.

This clonotype has more than one count but fewer than ten. CDR3 protein: CASSGTVMYGANVLTF. CDR3 nucleotide sequence: TGTGCCAGCAGTGGGACAGTAATGTACGGGGCCAACGTCCTGACTTTC. This chain connects TRBV27 to TRBJ2-6; 7 positions match TRBD1. The CDR3 is made up of 16 amino acids. In germline, CDR1 is MNHEY, CDR2 SMNVEV (reference sequence). V lost 5 bases and J lost 4; bases outside the gene matches: 8.

The rearrangement links TRBV4-3 to TRBJ2-1; TRBD2 matches 10 bases. The CDR3 runs to 17 residues. Germline trimming cut 0 bases from V and 6 bases from J; bases unmatched to any gene: 8. Germline CDR1 reads LGHNA; CDR2 reads YSLEER. The CDR3 is CASSQDLPRLAGNEQFF. CDR3 DNA sequence: TGCGCCAGCAGCCAAGATCTCCCCAGACTAGCGGGCAATGAGCAGTTCTTC.

The J gene is TRBJ2-5, the V gene TRBV6-5; TRBD2 matches at 7 bases. This CDR3 has 15 amino acids. V shed 6 bases, J shed 4 bases, and the junction held 11 bases outside the gene matches. Looked up from germline, CDR1 is MNHEY and CDR2 is SVGAGI. The CDR3 nucleotides are TGTGCCAGCAGCCCTCGTCCTGGGAGGGGAGAGACCCAGTACTTC. This sequence encodes CASSPRPGRGETQYF.

This clonotype has just a few counts. This chain connects TRBV7-2 to TRBJ2-6; D remains ambiguous. This CDR3 is built from 14 residues. Germline CDR1 is SGHTA and CDR2 is FQGNSA. V was cut by 7 bases and J by 4 bases, with 11 bases left in between. The CDR3: CASNRFSGANVLTF. In nucleotides, the CDR3 is TGTGCCAGCAACCGATTTTCGGGGGCCAACGTCCTGACTTTC.

The chain combines TRBV16 with TRBJ2-4; D may be TRBD1 (7 bases). The last part of the DNA fits TRBJ2-7 better; the J call may be wrong. The CDR3 runs to 14 residues. CDR1 and CDR2 (germline): KGHSY, FQNENV. For the CDR3, the DNA is TGTGCCAGCGCTATCGCGGGACAGTACTACGAGCAGTACTTC. Its translation is CASAIAGQYYEQYF.

The chain employs TRBV29-1 and TRBJ1-2, with TRBD1 as a possible D gene (5 bases). The CDR3 has 13 amino acids. Germline lookup yields CDR1 SQVTM and CDR2 ANQGSEA. V dropped 6 bases and J dropped 7 bases, with 18 bases sitting between them. CDR3 protein: CSVPAETAFGYTF. The CDR3 nucleotides read TGCAGCGTCCCCGCTGAGACAGCATTTGGCTACACCTTC.

The rearrangement joins TRBV9 to TRBJ2-7; D gene unclear. There are 14 residues in the CDR3. Germline values: CDR1 SGDLS, CDR2 YYNGEE. Trimming pared 0 bases from V and 1 base from J, leaving 8 bases between. Here the CDR3 reads CASSVEGKSYEQYF. DNA for the CDR3: TGTGCCAGCAGCGTAGAAGGGAAGTCCTACGAGCAGTACTTC.

The chain is built from TRBV6-6 and TRBJ2-7; weak D call: TRBD1 (6 bases). Germline assignment: CDR1 MNHNY and CDR2 SVGAGI (reference sequence). V gave up 6 bases and J gave up 4 bases, with 16 bases separating them. The CDR3 length is 14 residues. The DNA for the CDR3 is TGTGCCAGCAGACCGACAGGCGAAGCATACGAGCAGTACTTC. It specifies CASRPTGEAYEQYF.

The chain has TRBV7-2 and TRBJ2-6; D is perhaps TRBD1 or TRBD2 (5 bases each). V was trimmed by 4 bases and J by 18 bases, leaving 19 bases between them. The germline V gene has CDR1 SGHTA and CDR2 FQGNSA. The CDR3 covers 13 residues. CDR3 sequence: CASSSTSLGRKTF. The CDR3 DNA sequence: TGTGCCAGCAGCTCCACCTCTCTGGGACGGAAGACTTTC. Supplemented by reference TRBV7-2 and TRBJ2-6, the full variable domain reads GAGVSQSPSNKVTEKGKDVELRCDPISGHTALYWYRQSLGQGLEFLIYFQGNSAPDKSGLPSDRFSAERTGGSVSTLTIQRTQQEDSAVYLCASSSTSLGRKTFGAGSRLTVL.

This clonotype was counted many times. The chain is built from TRBV20-1 and TRBJ2-7, with D possibly being TRBD2 (6 bases). The CDR3 consists of 11 residues. V gave up 3 bases and J gave up 3 bases, with 6 bases separating them. Germline lookup yields CDR1 DFQATT and CDR2 SNEGSKA (reference sequence). CDR3 nucleotides: TGCAGTGCTAGGGGGGGCTACGAGCAGTACTTC. Translated: CSARGGYEQYF.

In this sample, this clonotype turned up a few times. This chain uses TRBV29-1 with TRBJ1-2, with 8 bases identical to TRBD1. V lost 6 bases to trimming and J lost 7 bases; unmatched junction nucleotides: 10. The germline CDR1 and CDR2 sequences are SQVTM and ANQGSEA. The CDR3 covers 13 residues. CDR3 region: CSVLADRESGYTF. The DNA for the CDR3 is TGCAGCGTCCTAGCGGACAGGGAGAGTGGCTACACCTTC.

V is TRBV20-1 and J is TRBJ2-7; 8 bases line up with TRBD1. V was pared by 0 bases and J by 6 bases, with 10 bases of the junction left unmatched. The length of the CDR3 is 15 residues. CDR1 is DFQATT and CDR2 is SNEGSKA in the germline V gene (reference sequence). CDR3 in DNA: TGCAGTGCTAGAGATCGGGGCAGGGGGCGCGGCGAGCAGTACTTC. Residues: CSARDRGRGRGEQYF.

The chain joins TRBV2 to TRBJ2-3; 11 positions agree with TRBD2. The CDR3 extends over 16 amino acids. J gave up 2 bases and V 6 bases, and 7 bases lay outside the gene matches. Germline V CDR1 and CDR2: SNHLY, FYNNEI. CDR3 in amino acids: CASRKLAGGSTDTQYF. CDR3 in DNA: TGTGCCAGCAGAAAGTTAGCGGGAGGGTCCACAGATACGCAGTATTTT. The full variable domain, in which reference TRBV2 and TRBJ2-3 provide the parts outside the CDR3, is EPEVTQTPSHQVTQMGQEVILRCVPISNHLYFYWYRQILGQKVEFLVSFYNNEISEKSEIFDDQFSVERPDGSNFTLKIRSTKLEDSAMYFCASRKLAGGSTDTQYFGPGTRLTVL.